Listed below are T cell receptor beta chains from one sample, sequenced in a study of blood T cell repertoires in COVID-19. Assay used: immunoSEQ multiplex PCR; TCRdb lists only in-frame clones, some missing. In the table there are about 180,000 clones, around nine tenths of which are singletons. Material for sequencing was peripheral blood. Receptors originate from a woman in her sixties or seventies with COVID-19, enrolled during active disease. The CDR3 runs from the conserved cysteine through the conserved F or W. D genes are given only for firm matches. Not all rows give a size; the values are once, few, many and, for expanded clones, a class.

CDR3 DNA	CDR3 protein	V gene	J gene	clone size	D gene
TGTGCCAGCAGTTTACATAGGGCTAGCGGGAGCCACCAGCAAGAGACCCAGTACTTC	CASSLHRASGSHQQETQYF	TRBV14	TRBJ2-5	few	TRBD2
TGTGCCATCAGTGAGTCAGACGGGTTAGGACAGCCCCAGCATTTT	CAISESDGLGQPQHF	TRBV10-3	TRBJ1-5	.	.
TGTGCCAGCGGCAGGGGGCAGGGTAATGAGCAGTTCTTC	CASGRGQGNEQFF	TRBV7-2	TRBJ2-1	few	TRBD1
TGTGCCTGGGGACAGGGGGTAGGCGGCTACACCTTC	CAWGQGVGGYTF	TRBV30	TRBJ1-2	.	TRBD1
TGTGCCAGTGGGGCGGACAGGGGGCGCCGAGGTGAAAAACTGTTTTTT	CASGADRGRRGEKLFF	TRBV19	TRBJ1-4	few	TRBD1
TGCAGCGTGGGGACAGGGGGCGCCCAGGGCACTGAAGCTTTCTTT	CSVGTGGAQGTEAFF	TRBV29-1	TRBJ1-1	.	TRBD1
TGTGCCAGCAGTCTTCGGACAGGAAGAATGGTGGAGACCCAGTACTTC	CASSLRTGRMVETQYF	TRBV2	TRBJ2-5	.	TRBD1
TGTGCCAGCAGTGAGAGCGGCGGAAAACTGTTTTTT	CASSESGGKLFF	TRBV2	TRBJ1-4	.	.
TGCGCCAGCAGCCAAGATCCGGGAGCTGGAAACACCATATATTTT	CASSQDPGAGNTIYF	TRBV4-3	TRBJ1-3	.	.
TGTGCCAGCCACGGGACAGGGGGCTCTGGGGCCAACGTCCTGACTTTC	CASHGTGGSGANVLTF	TRBV28	TRBJ2-6	.	TRBD1
TGTGCCACCCATCCAACAGGGAACACTGAAGCTTTCTTT	CATHPTGNTEAFF	TRBV10-3	TRBJ1-1	.	.
TGTGCCAGTATGCGGGCGGGAAGCACTGAAGCTTTCTTT	CASMRAGSTEAFF	TRBV19	TRBJ1-1	.	.
TGTGCCAGCAGCTCGATTATTAGGACAGCTAACACCGGGGAGCTGTTTTTT	CASSSIIRTANTGELFF	TRBV5-5	TRBJ2-2	few	.
TGTGCCAGCAGTTTTCAGCGGAGGGCCTCCTACGAGCAGTACTTC	CASSFQRRASYEQYF	TRBV6-2/TRBV6-3	TRBJ2-7	.	.
TGTGCCAGCATTACCGCCAGTCAGTATCAGCCCCAGCATTTT	CASITASQYQPQHF	TRBV25-1	TRBJ1-5	.	.
TGTGCCAGCACCTTAGGAGCCACTCACTACGAGCAGTACTTC	CASTLGATHYEQYF	TRBV7-8	TRBJ2-7	.	.
TGTGCCAGCAGTTTATCTGGGGGCTGGACCCATGAGCAGTTCTTC	CASSLSGGWTHEQFF	TRBV27	TRBJ2-1	.	.
TGTGCCTGGAATGGCGGTGGCAATGAGCAGTTCTTC	CAWNGGGNEQFF	TRBV30	TRBJ2-1	.	.
TGTGCCAGCAGCCTCCAGACTAGCGGGCTCACAGATACGCAGTATTTT	CASSLQTSGLTDTQYF	TRBV5-4	TRBJ2-3	.	TRBD2
TGCGCCAGCAGCCTAAGCCGGGAGAATGAAAAACTGTTTTTT	CASSLSRENEKLFF	TRBV4-1	TRBJ1-4	.	.
TGCGCCAGCAGCTTGGCCAGTGTCGGGAACACCATATATTTT	CASSLASVGNTIYF	TRBV5-1	TRBJ1-3	.	.
TGTGCCTGGAGTATTACAGGTGTTAGGGCGGGCTACACCTTC	CAWSITGVRAGYTF	TRBV30	TRBJ1-2	.	.
TGTGCCAGCAGCCGGACTAGCGGGCGGACAGATACGCAGTATTTT	CASSRTSGRTDTQYF	TRBV7-3	TRBJ2-3	.	TRBD2
TGCGCCAGCAGCTTGGAGGAGAATAGCGGCTACACCTTC	CASSLEENSGYTF	TRBV5-1	TRBJ1-2	.	.
TGTGCCAGCAGCGTATCCCCAGAGGTAGGAGATACGCAGTATTTT	CASSVSPEVGDTQYF	TRBV9	TRBJ2-3	.	.
TGTGCCAGCAGCACACCTCTATACTGGTACGGGGAAACTGAAGCTTTCTTT	CASSTPLYWYGETEAFF	TRBV7-3	TRBJ1-1	.	.
TGTGCCAGCAGCTCCACAGGGGCGCAGAGCAATCAGCCCCAGCATTTT	CASSSTGAQSNQPQHF	TRBV3-1/TRBV3-2	TRBJ1-5	.	TRBD1
TGTGCCAGCAGCCCACAGGGGGCGCTAACTGAAGCTTTCTTT	CASSPQGALTEAFF	TRBV13	TRBJ1-1	.	TRBD1
TGTGCCAGCAGTCTTACAGGGGGTATGAACACTGAAGCTTTCTTT	CASSLTGGMNTEAFF	TRBV6-5	TRBJ1-1	.	TRBD1
TGTGCCTGGACACCGGGACAGGGTTACAATGAGCAGTTCTTC	CAWTPGQGYNEQFF	TRBV30	TRBJ2-1	.	TRBD1
TGCGCCAGCACCTTAAACGGGGACAGGGGTTCCGAGACCCAGTACTTC	CASTLNGDRGSETQYF	TRBV4-1	TRBJ2-5	.	TRBD1
TGTGCCAGCAGTGATCGCACTCCTAATCAGCCCCAGCATTTT	CASSDRTPNQPQHF	TRBV2	TRBJ1-5	.	.
TGTGCCAGCAGCTCATCCGGGACAGGGTTCTATGGCTACACCTTC	CASSSSGTGFYGYTF	TRBV5-8	TRBJ1-2	.	TRBD1
TGTGCCAGCAGTTTGAGACAGGGAGGCGAAAAACTGTTTTTT	CASSLRQGGEKLFF	TRBV28	TRBJ1-4	.	TRBD1
TGTGCCAGCAGCCAGGACAGGGGAGACTATGGCTACACCTTC	CASSQDRGDYGYTF	TRBV7-8	TRBJ1-2	few	TRBD1
TGTGCCAGCAGCTTTACTAGCGGGAGGGCCGGAGAGACCCAGTACTTC	CASSFTSGRAGETQYF	TRBV11-1	TRBJ2-5	.	TRBD2
TGCAGCGTTGAGGTAGCGGGAGAGGAAGGAGAGACCCAGTACTTC	CSVEVAGEEGETQYF	TRBV29-1	TRBJ2-5	.	TRBD2
TGTGCCAGCAGCCCCACTCAGGGGGATGGCTACACCTTC	CASSPTQGDGYTF	TRBV6-5	TRBJ1-2	once	TRBD1
TGTGCCAGCAGCCTAAGCGTCCCTAACCCTGAAGCTTTCTTT	CASSLSVPNPEAFF	TRBV3-1/TRBV3-2	TRBJ1-1	.	.
TGTGCCAGCTCACGTGACTCTGGGACAAACATTGGCTACACCTTC	CASSRDSGTNIGYTF	TRBV18	TRBJ1-2	.	.
TGTGCCAGTAGTCTCGGGACAGGTCCAAGGGATACGCAGTATTTT	CASSLGTGPRDTQYF	TRBV19	TRBJ2-3	.	TRBD1
TGCGCCAGCAGTCAAGAGGAGGCAGGGGAGCCCCAGCATTTT	CASSQEEAGEPQHF	TRBV23-1	TRBJ1-5	few	.
TGTGCCAGTAGTATAAGGGGCTACAATTCACCCCTCCACTTT	CASSIRGYNSPLHF	TRBV19	TRBJ1-6	once	.
TGTGCCAGCAGCGGAGAGGGACAGCTATATGGCTACACCTTC	CASSGEGQLYGYTF	TRBV9	TRBJ1-2	.	TRBD1
TGTGCCAGCAGGACTGGACAGGGGGCTGGAGATACGCAGTATTTT	CASRTGQGAGDTQYF	TRBV27	TRBJ2-3	.	TRBD1